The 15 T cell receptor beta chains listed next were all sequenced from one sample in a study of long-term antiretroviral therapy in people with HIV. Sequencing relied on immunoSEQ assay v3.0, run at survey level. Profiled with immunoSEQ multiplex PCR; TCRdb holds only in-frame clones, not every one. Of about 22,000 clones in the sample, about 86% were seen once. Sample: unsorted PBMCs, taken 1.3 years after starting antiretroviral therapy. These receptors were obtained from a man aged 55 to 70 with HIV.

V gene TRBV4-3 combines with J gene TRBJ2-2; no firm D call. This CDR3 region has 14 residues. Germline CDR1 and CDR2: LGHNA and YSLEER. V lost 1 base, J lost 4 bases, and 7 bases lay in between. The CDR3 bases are TGCGCCAGCAGCCAAGTCCCTGCCACCGGGGAGCTGTTTTTT. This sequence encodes CASSQVPATGELFF.

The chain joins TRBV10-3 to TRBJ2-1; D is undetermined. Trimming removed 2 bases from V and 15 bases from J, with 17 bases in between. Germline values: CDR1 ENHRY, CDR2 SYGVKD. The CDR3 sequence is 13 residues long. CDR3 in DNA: TGTGCCATCAGTGAGAGGCTAGGGCCCAGCGTGTTCTTC. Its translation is CAISERLGPSVFF.

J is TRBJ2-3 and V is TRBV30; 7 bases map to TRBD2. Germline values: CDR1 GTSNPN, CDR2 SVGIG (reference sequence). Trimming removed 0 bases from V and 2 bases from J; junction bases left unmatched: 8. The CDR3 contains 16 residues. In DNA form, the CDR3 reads TGTGCCTGGAGTGTATCGAGGGCGGGAGACACAGATACGCAGTATTTT. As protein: CAWSVSRAGDTDTQYF.

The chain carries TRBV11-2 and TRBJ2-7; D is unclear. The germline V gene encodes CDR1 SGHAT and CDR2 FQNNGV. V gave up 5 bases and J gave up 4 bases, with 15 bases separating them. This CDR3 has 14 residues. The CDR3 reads CASSLERHQYEQYF. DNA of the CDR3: TGTGCCAGCAGCCTGGAGAGACACCAATACGAGCAGTACTTC.

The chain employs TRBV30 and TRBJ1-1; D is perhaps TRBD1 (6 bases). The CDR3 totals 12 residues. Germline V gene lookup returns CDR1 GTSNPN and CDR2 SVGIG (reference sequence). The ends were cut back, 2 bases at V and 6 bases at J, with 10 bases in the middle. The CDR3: CAWSPRTAEAFF. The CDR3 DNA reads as TGTGCCTGGAGTCCAAGGACAGCTGAAGCTTTCTTT.

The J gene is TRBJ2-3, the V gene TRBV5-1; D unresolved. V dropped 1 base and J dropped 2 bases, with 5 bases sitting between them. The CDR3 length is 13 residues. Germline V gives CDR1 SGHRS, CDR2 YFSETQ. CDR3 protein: CASSLTHTDTQYF. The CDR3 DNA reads TGCGCCAGCAGCTTGACGCACACAGATACGCAGTATTTT.

CDR3 bases: TGTGCCTGGAGCCTGTGGGGAGAGGGCCTGAACACTGAAGCTTTCTTT. This translates into CAWSLWGEGLNTEAFF. The rearrangement uses TRBV30 and TRBJ1-1, with D unclear. Deletions cut 3 bases from V and 0 bases from J, with 17 bases between. CDR1 is GTSNPN, CDR2 SVGIG, per germline (reference sequence). CDR3 length equals 16 residues. Full variable domain (missing parts from reference TRBV30 and TRBJ1-1): SQTIHQWPATLVQPVGSPLSLECTVEGTSNPNLYWYRQAAGRGLQLLFYSVGIGQISSEVPQNLSASRPQDRQFILSSKKLLLSDSGFYLCAWSLWGEGLNTEAFFGQGTRLTVV.

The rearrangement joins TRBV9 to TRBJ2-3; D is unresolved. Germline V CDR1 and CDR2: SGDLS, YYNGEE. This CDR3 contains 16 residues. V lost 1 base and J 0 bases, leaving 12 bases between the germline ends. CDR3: CASSVYAVASTDTQYF. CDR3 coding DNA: TGTGCCAGCAGCGTATATGCTGTGGCTAGCACAGATACGCAGTATTTT. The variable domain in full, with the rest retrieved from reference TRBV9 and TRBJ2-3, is DSGVTQTPKHLITATGQRVTLRCSPRSGDLSVYWYQQSLDQGLQFLIQYYNGEERAKGNILERFSAQQFPDLHSELNLSSLELGDSALYFCASSVYAVASTDTQYFGPGTRLTVL.

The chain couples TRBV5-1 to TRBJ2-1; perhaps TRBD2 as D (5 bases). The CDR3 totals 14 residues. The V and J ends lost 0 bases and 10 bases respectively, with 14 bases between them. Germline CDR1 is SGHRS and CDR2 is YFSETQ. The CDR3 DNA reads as TGCGCCAGCAGCTTGGAGGACTCGACTCGAGAGCAGTTCTTC. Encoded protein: CASSLEDSTREQFF.

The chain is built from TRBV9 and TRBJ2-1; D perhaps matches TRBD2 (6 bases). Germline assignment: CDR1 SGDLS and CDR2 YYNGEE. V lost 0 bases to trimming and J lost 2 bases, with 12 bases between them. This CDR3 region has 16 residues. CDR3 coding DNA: TGTGCCAGCAGCGTAGCAGGAGCGGGCCCCTACAATGAGCAGTTCTTC. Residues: CASSVAGAGPYNEQFF. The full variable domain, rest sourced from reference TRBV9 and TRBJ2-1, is DSGVTQTPKHLITATGQRVTLRCSPRSGDLSVYWYQQSLDQGLQFLIQYYNGEERAKGNILERFSAQQFPDLHSELNLSSLELGDSALYFCASSVAGAGPYNEQFFGPGTRLTVL.

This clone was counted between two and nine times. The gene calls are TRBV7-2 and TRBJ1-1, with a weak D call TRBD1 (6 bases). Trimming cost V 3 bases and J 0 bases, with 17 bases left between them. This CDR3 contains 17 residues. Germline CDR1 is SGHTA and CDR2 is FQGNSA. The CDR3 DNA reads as TGTGCCAGCAGCTTCCCCAGGGGCAGTGGCGTGAACACTGAAGCTTTCTTT. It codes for CASSFPRGSGVNTEAFF.

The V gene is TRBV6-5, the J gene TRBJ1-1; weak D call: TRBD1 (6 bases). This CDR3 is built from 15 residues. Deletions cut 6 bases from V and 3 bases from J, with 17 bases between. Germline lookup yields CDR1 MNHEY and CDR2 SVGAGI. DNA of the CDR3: TGTGCCAGCAGCCCAACCTTTGGACAGTACACTGAAGCTTTCTTT. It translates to CASSPTFGQYTEAFF.

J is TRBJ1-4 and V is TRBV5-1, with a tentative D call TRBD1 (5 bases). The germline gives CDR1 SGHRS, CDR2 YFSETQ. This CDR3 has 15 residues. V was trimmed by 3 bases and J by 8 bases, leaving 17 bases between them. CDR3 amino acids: CASSYEGRGEEKLFF. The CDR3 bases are TGCGCCAGCAGCTATGAGGGTAGGGGCGAGGAAAAACTGTTTTTT.

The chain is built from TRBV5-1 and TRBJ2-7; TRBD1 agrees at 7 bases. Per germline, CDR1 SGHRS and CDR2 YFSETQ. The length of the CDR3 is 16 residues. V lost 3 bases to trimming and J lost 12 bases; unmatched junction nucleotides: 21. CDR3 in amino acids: CASSSRTGSLFLRWYF. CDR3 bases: TGCGCCAGCAGCTCACGGACAGGATCGCTCTTTTTACGTTGGTACTTC.

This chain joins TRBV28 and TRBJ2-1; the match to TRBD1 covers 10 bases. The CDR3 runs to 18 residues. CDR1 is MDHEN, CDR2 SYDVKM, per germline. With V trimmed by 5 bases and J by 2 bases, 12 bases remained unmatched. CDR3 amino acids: CASSPTGTGDLTYNEQFF. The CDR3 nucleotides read TGTGCCAGCAGTCCTACCGGGACAGGGGACCTAACCTACAATGAGCAGTTCTTC.